The clone carrying this T cell receptor beta chain was found once. This sample was included in a study of preoperative IRX-2 immunotherapy in early breast cancer. Using immunoSEQ multiplex PCR, the repertoire was profiled, and TCRdb retains in-frame clones only, with some absent. The sample records tens of thousands of clones, nearly 95% being singletons. The treatment was: preoperative locoregional IRX-2 cytokine immunotherapy. Patients received preoperative, locoregional IRX-2 cytokine immunotherapy in a phase Ib study. This clonotype was sampled from a human donor with breast cancer. This sample was taken from a patient treated with IRX-2 immunotherapy.

The chain's CDR3 is CATISGSSYNEQFF. The CDR3 DNA is TGTGCCACTATTAGCGGTAGCTCCTACAATGAGCAGTTCTTC. The chain carries TRBV10-3 and TRBJ2-1; D may be TRBD2 (6 bases). There are 14 residues in the CDR3. Germline-derived CDR1 and CDR2 are ENHRY and SYGVKD. Trimming stripped 10 bases from V and 0 bases from J, with 13 bases between.